Below, 11 T cell receptor beta chains from the same sample are listed, as sequenced in a study of CD8+ T cells in alopecia areata (dated by TCRdb to 2016 to 2019). This specimen's time point label, per the study, means: baseline before oral tofacitinib. The method behind the library was the immunoSEQ multiplex PCR assay. To provide template for TCR sequencing, every sample had RNA extracted and reverse transcribed into cDNA. TCRdb mirrors the immuneACCESS table, restricted to in-frame sequences. Some clones are absent from its copies; in checked studies, under half trace to an unresolved V gene, and the reason for the others is unknown. This sample holds some 150,000 clones; 50% to 65% were observed only once. The biggest ten clones account for roughly 19% of the sample. This material consisted of CD8+ T cells sorted from blood, taken at week 0. Source of these receptors: a human donor with alopecia areata.

This clone showed up just a few times. The chain uses TRBV29-1 and TRBJ1-1, with 8 bases matching TRBD1. Germline V gives CDR1 SQVTM, CDR2 ANQGSEA. This CDR3 region has 14 residues. Germline trimming cut 7 bases from V and 3 bases from J; bases unmatched to any gene: 10. The CDR3 sequence: CSGDSGTGYTEAFF. CDR3 sequence (DNA): TGCAGCGGTGACTCCGGGACAGGTTACACTGAAGCTTTCTTT.

This clone was detected a few times. V gene TRBV11-1 combines with J gene TRBJ1-1; tentative D call: TRBD1 (5 bases). The CDR3 contains 11 residues. Per germline, CDR1 SGHAT and CDR2 FQDESV (reference sequence). Trimming stripped 8 bases from V and 1 base from J, with 5 bases between. The CDR3 DNA reads as TGTGCCAGCGGGACGAACACTGAAGCTTTCTTT. Protein: CASGTNTEAFF.

The rearrangement joins TRBV10-1 to TRBJ2-7, with 7 bases matching TRBD1. Germline CDR1 and CDR2: WNHNN and SYGVQD (reference sequence). The CDR3 has 14 amino acids. The J segment lost 6 bases and the V segment lost 5 bases, leaving 10 bases of the junction unmatched. Here the CDR3 reads CASSLQGFEAEQYF. CDR3 nucleotide sequence: TGCGCCAGCAGTTTACAGGGGTTTGAAGCCGAGCAGTACTTC.

The chain couples TRBV13 to TRBJ2-3, with TRBD1 matching 9 bases. CDR1 PRHDT and CDR2 FYEKMQ come from the germline V gene (reference sequence). V shed 4 bases, J shed 5 bases, and the junction held 7 bases outside the gene matches. CDR3 length: 15 residues. In nucleotides, the CDR3 is TGTGCCAGCAGCTCCTGGACAGGGGAGGGAGATACGCAGTATTTT. Translated: CASSSWTGEGDTQYF.

This clone was recorded a few times. This chain joins TRBV21-1 and TRBJ2-3; the D call TRBD1 from the table was never checked on the DNA. TRBV21-1 is reported as a pseudogene. The CDR3 contains 16 residues. CDR3 region: CASSKARGPTADTQYF. In DNA form, the CDR3 reads TGTGCCAGCAGCAAAGCGAGGGGGCCGACGGCAGATACGCAGTATTTT.

The chain joins TRBV4-3 to TRBJ2-1; D is perhaps TRBD1 (5 bases). CDR1 and CDR2 from the germline V gene are LGHNA and YSLEER. Trimming pared 4 bases from V and 9 bases from J, leaving 13 bases between. The CDR3 extends over 13 amino acids. CDR3 nucleotide sequence: TGCGCCAGCAGCCCATACAGGCTGGCTGAGCAGTTCTTC. It is translated as CASSPYRLAEQFF.

This clone was found a few times. The chain recombines TRBV9 with TRBJ1-1; 7 nucleotides agree with TRBD1. The CDR3 runs to 14 residues. Per the germline V gene, CDR1 is SGDLS and CDR2 is YYNGEE. Trimming cost V 0 bases and J 4 bases; bases outside gene matches: 3. The CDR3 sequence is CASSVVSGGTEAFF. CDR3 coding DNA: TGTGCCAGCAGCGTAGTCTCAGGGGGCACTGAAGCTTTCTTT. Full variable domain (outside the CDR3, taken from reference TRBV9 and TRBJ1-1): DSGVTQTPKHLITATGQRVTLRCSPRSGDLSVYWYQQSLDQGLQFLIQYYNGEERAKGNILERFSAQQFPDLHSELNLSSLELGDSALYFCASSVVSGGTEAFFGQGTRLTVV.

As for this clone: The CDR3 does not close with the conserved phenylalanine or tryptophan, likely indicating a read error. The chain combines TRBV9 with TRBJ2-3; D possibly uses TRBD1 or TRBD2 (6 bases each). V lost 7 bases and J 2 bases, leaving 23 bases between the germline ends. This CDR3 contains 17 residues. Germline V gene sequence: CDR1 SGDLS, CDR2 YYNGEE. The CDR3 protein is CASLPHEGTGATDTQYC. The CDR3 coding sequence is TGTGCCAGCTTACCTCACGAGGGAACGGGGGCCACAGATACGCAGTATTGT.

The chain carries TRBV30 and TRBJ2-3; 7 nucleotides line up with TRBD2. With V trimmed by 1 base and J by 2 bases, 6 bases remained unmatched. The V gene's germline CDR1 is GTSNPN and CDR2 SVGIG (reference sequence). There are 15 residues in the CDR3. CDR3 nucleotide sequence: TGTGCCTGGAGTGGACTAGCCCAATACACAGATACGCAGTATTTT. Residues: CAWSGLAQYTDTQYF.

This clone was seen only a few times. This chain links TRBV15 with TRBJ2-3, with D unresolved. Germline V gene lookup returns CDR1 LNHNV and CDR2 YYDKDF (reference sequence). This CDR3 is 13 amino acids long. Trimming pared 4 bases from V and 5 bases from J, leaving 10 bases between. This CDR3 is CATSITRGDTQYF. The CDR3 DNA reads TGTGCCACCAGCATTACAAGAGGAGATACGCAGTATTTT.

V is TRBV9 and J is TRBJ2-1; D unclear. The CDR3 covers 12 residues. Germline V gene data show CDR1 as SGDLS and CDR2 as YYNGEE. V gave up 0 bases and J gave up 8 bases, with 6 bases separating them. CDR3 amino acids: CASSVGMDEQFF. The CDR3 bases are TGTGCCAGCAGCGTAGGGATGGATGAGCAGTTCTTC.